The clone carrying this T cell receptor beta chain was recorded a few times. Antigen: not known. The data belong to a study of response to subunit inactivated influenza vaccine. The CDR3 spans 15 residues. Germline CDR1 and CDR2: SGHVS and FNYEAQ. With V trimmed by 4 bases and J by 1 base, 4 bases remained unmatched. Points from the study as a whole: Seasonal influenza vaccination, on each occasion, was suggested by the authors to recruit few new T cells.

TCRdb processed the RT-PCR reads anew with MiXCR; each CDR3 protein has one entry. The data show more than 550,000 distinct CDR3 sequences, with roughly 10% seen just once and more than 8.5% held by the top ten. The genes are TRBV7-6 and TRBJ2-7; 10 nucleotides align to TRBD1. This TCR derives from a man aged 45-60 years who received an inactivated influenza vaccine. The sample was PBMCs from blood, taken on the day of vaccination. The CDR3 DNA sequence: TGTGCCAGCAGCTCGGGACAGGGGCTTTCCTACGAGCAGTACTTC. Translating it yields CASSSGQGLSYEQYF.